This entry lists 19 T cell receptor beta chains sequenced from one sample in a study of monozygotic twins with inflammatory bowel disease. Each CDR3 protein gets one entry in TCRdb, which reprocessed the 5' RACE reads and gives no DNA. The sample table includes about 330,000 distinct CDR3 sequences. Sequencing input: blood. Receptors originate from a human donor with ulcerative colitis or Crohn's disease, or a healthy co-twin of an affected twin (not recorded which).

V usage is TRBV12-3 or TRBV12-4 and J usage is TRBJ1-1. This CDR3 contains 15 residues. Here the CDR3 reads CASSLMGTAYTEAFF.

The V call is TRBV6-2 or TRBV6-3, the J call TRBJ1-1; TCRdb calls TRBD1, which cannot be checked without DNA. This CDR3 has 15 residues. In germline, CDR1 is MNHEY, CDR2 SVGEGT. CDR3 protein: CASRRHRDGNTEAFF.

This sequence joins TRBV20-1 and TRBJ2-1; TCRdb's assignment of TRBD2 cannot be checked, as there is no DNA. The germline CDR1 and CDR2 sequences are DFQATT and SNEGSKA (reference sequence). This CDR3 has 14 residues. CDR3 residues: CSANGLAAYNEQFF.

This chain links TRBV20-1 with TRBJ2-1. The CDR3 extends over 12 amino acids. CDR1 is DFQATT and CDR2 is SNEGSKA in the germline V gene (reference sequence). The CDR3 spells CSATMSGYEQFF.

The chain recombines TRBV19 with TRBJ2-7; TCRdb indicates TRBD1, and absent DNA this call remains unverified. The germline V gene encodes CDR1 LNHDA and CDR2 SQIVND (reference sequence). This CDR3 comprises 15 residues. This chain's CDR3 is CASSIWGTEDGEQYF.

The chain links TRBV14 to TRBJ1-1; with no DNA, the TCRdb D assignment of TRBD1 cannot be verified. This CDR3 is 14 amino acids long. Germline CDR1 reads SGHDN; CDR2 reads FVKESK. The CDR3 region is CASSQGPGATEAFF.

CDR3 residues: CASSQRVLHEQYF. V and J are TRBV4-1 and TRBJ2-7. CDR3 size: 13 residues. Germline-derived CDR1 and CDR2 are MGHRA and YSYEKL.

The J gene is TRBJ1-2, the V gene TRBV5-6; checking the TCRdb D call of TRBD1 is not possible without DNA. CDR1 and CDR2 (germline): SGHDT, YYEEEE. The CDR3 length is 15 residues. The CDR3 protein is CASSPAGTANYGYTF.

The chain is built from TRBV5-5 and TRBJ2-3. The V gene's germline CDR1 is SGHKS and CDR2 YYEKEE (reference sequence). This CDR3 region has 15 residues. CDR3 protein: CASSSVELGTDTQYF.

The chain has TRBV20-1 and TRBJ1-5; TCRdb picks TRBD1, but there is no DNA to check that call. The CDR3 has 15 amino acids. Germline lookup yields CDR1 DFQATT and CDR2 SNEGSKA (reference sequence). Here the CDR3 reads CSAPTGLYSNQPQHF.

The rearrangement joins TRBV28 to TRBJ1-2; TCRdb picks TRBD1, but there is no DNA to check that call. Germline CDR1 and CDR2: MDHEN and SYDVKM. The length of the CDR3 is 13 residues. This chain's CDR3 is CASSLQGQRGYTF.

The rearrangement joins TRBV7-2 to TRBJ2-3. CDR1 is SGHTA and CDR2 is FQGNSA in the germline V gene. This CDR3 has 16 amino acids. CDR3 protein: CASSLRSGARTDTQYF. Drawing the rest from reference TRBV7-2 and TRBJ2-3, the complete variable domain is GAGVSQSPSNKVTEKGKDVELRCDPISGHTALYWYRQSLGQGLEFLIYFQGNSAPDKSGLPSDRFSAERTGGSVSTLTIQRTQQEDSAVYLCASSLRSGARTDTQYFGPGTRLTVL.

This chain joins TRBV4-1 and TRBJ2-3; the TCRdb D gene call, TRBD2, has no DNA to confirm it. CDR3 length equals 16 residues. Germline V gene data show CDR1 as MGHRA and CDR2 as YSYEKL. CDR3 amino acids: CASSPLAGGSTDTQYF.

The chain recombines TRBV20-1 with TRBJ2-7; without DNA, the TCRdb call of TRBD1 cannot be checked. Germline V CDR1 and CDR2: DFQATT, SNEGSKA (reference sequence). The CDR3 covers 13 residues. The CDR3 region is CSAIGGGGYEQYF.

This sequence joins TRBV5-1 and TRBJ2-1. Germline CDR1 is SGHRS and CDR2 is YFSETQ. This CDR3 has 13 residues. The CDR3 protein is CASSFPRTTEQFF.

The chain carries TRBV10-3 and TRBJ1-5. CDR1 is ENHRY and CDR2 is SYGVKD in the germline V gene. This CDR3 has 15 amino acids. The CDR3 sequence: CAIRAEEIGNQPQHF.

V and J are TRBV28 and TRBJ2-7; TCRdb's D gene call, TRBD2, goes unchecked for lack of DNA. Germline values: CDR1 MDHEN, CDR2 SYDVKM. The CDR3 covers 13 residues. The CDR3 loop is CASSFLAVYEQYF.

CDR3 residues: CASSIDPSDLKGYTF. The rearrangement joins TRBV19 to TRBJ1-2. Germline CDR1 reads LNHDA; CDR2 reads SQIVND (reference sequence). The CDR3 has 15 amino acids.

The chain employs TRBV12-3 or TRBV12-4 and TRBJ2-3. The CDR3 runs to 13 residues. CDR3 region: CASSLVQTDTQYF.